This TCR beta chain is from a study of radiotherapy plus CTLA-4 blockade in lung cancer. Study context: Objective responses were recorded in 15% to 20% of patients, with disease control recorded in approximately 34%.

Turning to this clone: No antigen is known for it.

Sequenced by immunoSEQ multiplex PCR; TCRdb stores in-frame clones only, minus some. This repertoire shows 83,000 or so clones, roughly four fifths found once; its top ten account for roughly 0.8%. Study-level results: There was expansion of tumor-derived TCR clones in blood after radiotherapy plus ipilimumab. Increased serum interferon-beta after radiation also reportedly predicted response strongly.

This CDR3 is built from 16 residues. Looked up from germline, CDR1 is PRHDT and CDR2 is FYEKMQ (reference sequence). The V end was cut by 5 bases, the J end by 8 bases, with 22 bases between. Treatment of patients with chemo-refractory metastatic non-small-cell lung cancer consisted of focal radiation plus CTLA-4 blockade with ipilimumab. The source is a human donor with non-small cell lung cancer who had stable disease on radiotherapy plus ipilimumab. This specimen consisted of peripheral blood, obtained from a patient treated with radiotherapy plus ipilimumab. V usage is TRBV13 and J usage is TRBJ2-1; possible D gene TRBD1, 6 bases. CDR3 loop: CASSARDITLGDEQFF. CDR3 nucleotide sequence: TGTGCCAGCAGCGCCCGGGACATCACGCTAGGGGATGAGCAGTTCTTC.